This T cell receptor beta chain was documented in a study of CD8 T cells in Susac syndrome. Overall study context: Treatment at blood withdrawal was none, corticosteroids, or intravenous immunoglobulin alone in Susac syndrome patients.

About 0.45 to 1 ug RNA was reverse transcribed with random hexamers. Using its own MiXCR run on the immunoSEQ multiplex PCR reads, TCRdb lists one record per CDR3 protein. The profile covers 150,000 to 200,000 distinct CDR3 sequences, with roughly nine tenths appearing a single time and 0.085% to 0.09% taken by the ten largest. Trimming stripped 1 base from V and 1 base from J, with 14 bases between. Looked up from germline, CDR1 is SGHDN and CDR2 is FVKESK. The CDR3 has 16 residues. Both CD4+ and CD8+ T cells were negatively isolated, and TEMRA cells underwent FACS enrichment. This chain joins TRBV14 and TRBJ2-7; perhaps TRBD2 as D (5 bases). The TCR originated in a human donor with Susac syndrome. The sample consisted of CD4+ T cells from PBMCs. CDR3 sequence reads: CASSQVGLAPSYEQYF. DNA of the CDR3: TGTGCCAGCAGCCAAGTTGGCCTAGCCCCTTCCTACGAGCAGTACTTC.